The 22 T cell receptor beta chains below were found in one sample sequenced in a study of human T cells and chemical hapten exposure (dated by TCRdb to the early 2020s). Library preparation used RACE. Sequenced using a NextSeq 500. Starting from the raw public reads, TCRdb applied fastp trimming at Q25, assembled clones with MiXCR and retained in-frame beta chains. Duplicate CDR3 protein sequences are folded into a single record with the most common DNA and genes. Within this sample are about 64,000 distinct CDR3 sequences, with approximately 11% of them counted one time only. The top ten clones comprise 2% to 3% of the sample. According to the study, the label for this sample's time point signals: patch test 3, about 24 weeks after DPC sensitization. The sample's treatment or condition, from its label and the paper: therapeutic diphenylcyclopropenone sensitization with weekly scalp DPC. The material was whole blood, obtained in connection with sensitization to the hapten diphenylcyclopropenone (DPC). These receptor sequences come from a woman younger than 45 with alopecia areata. Some clones in this sample may be carry-over from other donors' samples.

This clonotype has a handful of counts. J is TRBJ2-1 and V is TRBV29-1; D is possibly TRBD1 (6 bases). Germline CDR1 reads SQVTM; CDR2 reads ANQGSEA. V lost 8 bases and J 2 bases, leaving 16 bases between the germline ends. The CDR3 runs to 14 residues. In DNA, the CDR3 is TGCAGCTCGGAAAAGACAGGAACCTACAATGAGCAGTTCTTC. Translated: CSSEKTGTYNEQFF.

The rearrangement joins TRBV6-2 or TRBV6-3 to TRBJ1-5; D remains unclear. Germline CDR1 MNHEY, CDR2 SVGEGT. V was cut by 8 bases and J by 6 bases, with 17 bases left in between. This CDR3 is 14 amino acids long. CDR3 in amino acids: CASRTEVHSQPQHF. The CDR3 bases are TGTGCCAGCCGTACAGAGGTACACAGTCAGCCCCAGCATTTT.

This clonotype was detected only a few times. This chain links TRBV9 with TRBJ1-1; D perhaps matches TRBD1 (5 bases). Germline CDR1 reads SGDLS; CDR2 reads YYNGEE. This CDR3 comprises 16 residues. The ends were cut back, 4 bases at V and 5 bases at J, with 21 bases in the middle. The CDR3, as DNA: TGTGCCAGCAGCCCACCCCTGTCGCAGGGAGTAACTGAAGCTTTCTTT. The encoded protein is CASSPPLSQGVTEAFF. The variable domain in full, completed from reference TRBV9 and TRBJ1-1, reads DSGVTQTPKHLITATGQRVTLRCSPRSGDLSVYWYQQSLDQGLQFLIQYYNGEERAKGNILERFSAQQFPDLHSELNLSSLELGDSALYFCASSPPLSQGVTEAFFGQGTRLTVV.

Only a few counts were recorded for this clonotype. The chain recombines TRBV20-1 with TRBJ2-7; TRBD1 is a possible D gene (6 bases). The CDR3 has 13 amino acids. Deletions cut 4 bases from V and 6 bases from J, with 16 bases between. Per the germline V gene, CDR1 is DFQATT and CDR2 is SNEGSKA (reference sequence). The CDR3 sequence is CSATKRGIGEQYF. CDR3 bases: TGCAGTGCTACAAAAAGGGGGATCGGCGAGCAGTACTTC.

The genes are TRBV28 and TRBJ2-1; TRBD1 matches 7 bases. The CDR3 is 14 residues long. Germline V lookup: CDR1 MDHEN, CDR2 SYDVKM. V dropped 5 bases and J dropped 2; count of bases not matched to a gene: 3. In nucleotides, the CDR3 is TGTGCCAGCAGTGCGACAGGGACCTACAATGAGCAGTTCTTC. Encoded protein: CASSATGTYNEQFF.

This clonotype was picked up many times. The rearrangement joins TRBV28 to TRBJ2-7, with a weak D call TRBD2 (6 bases). The CDR3 sequence is 15 residues long. V lost 8 bases, J lost 3 bases, and 20 bases lay in between. The germline V gene encodes CDR1 MDHEN and CDR2 SYDVKM. The CDR3 loop is CASLPGGSVIYEQYF. The CDR3 bases are TGTGCCAGCCTACCCGGGGGTAGCGTAATCTACGAGCAGTACTTC.

This clonotype has more than one count but fewer than ten. The chain combines TRBV12-3 or TRBV12-4 with TRBJ2-1; tentatively, D is TRBD2 (6 bases). There are 15 residues in the CDR3. V shed 2 bases and J shed 8 bases, with 16 bases lying between them. The CDR3 spells CASSLLANPGDEQFF. The CDR3 DNA reads as TGTGCCAGCAGTTTATTGGCGAATCCGGGGGATGAGCAGTTCTTC.

The table lists this clonotype with many counts. This rearrangement joins TRBV7-9 to TRBJ2-1, with 9 bases that match TRBD2. V lost 3 bases and J lost 10; bases outside the gene matches: 7. CDR1 is SEHNR and CDR2 is FQNEAQ in the germline V gene (reference sequence). This CDR3 is 14 amino acids long. CDR3 protein: CASSLAGGTEEQFF. DNA of the CDR3: TGTGCCAGCAGCTTGGCGGGGGGGACGGAGGAGCAGTTCTTC.

This clonotype was seen a handful of times. The chain is built from TRBV6-2 or TRBV6-3 and TRBJ2-2; D tentatively fits TRBD1 or TRBD2 (5 bases each). Germline V CDR1 and CDR2: MNHEY, SVGEGT. CDR3 length: 13 residues. V lost 2 bases to trimming and J lost 6 bases, with 7 bases between them. The CDR3 sequence is CASSYLGPGELFF. CDR3 nucleotide sequence: TGTGCCAGCAGTTACCTGGGACCCGGGGAGCTGTTTTTT.

This chain uses TRBV16 with TRBJ2-1; a weak D match, TRBD2 (6 bases). The germline gives CDR1 KGHSY, CDR2 FQNENV. Trimming left V 3 bases short and J 0 bases short, with 6 bases between. There are 14 residues in the CDR3. The CDR3 here is CASSQGGSYNEQFF. DNA for the CDR3: TGTGCCAGCAGCCAGGGAGGCTCCTACAATGAGCAGTTCTTC.

The chain carries TRBV13 and TRBJ2-1; D gene unclear. Germline CDR1 reads PRHDT; CDR2 reads FYEKMQ (reference sequence). Trimming left V 0 bases short and J 6 bases short, with 12 bases between. The CDR3 spans 15 residues. The CDR3 DNA sequence: TGTGCCAGCAGCTTAGGCTGGTCGACTCCCAATGAGCAGTTCTTC. It is translated as CASSLGWSTPNEQFF.

This clonotype has just a few counts. The chain combines TRBV5-1 with TRBJ2-5; TRBD1 might be the D (6 bases). The V gene lost 3 bases and the J gene lost 4 bases, with 16 bases spanning the gap. CDR1 is SGHRS and CDR2 is YFSETQ in the germline V gene. This CDR3 is built from 15 residues. The CDR3 bases are TGCGCCAGCAGCTCAGGGGCTATCGGGACAGAGACCCAGTACTTC. Amino acids: CASSSGAIGTETQYF.

The chain recombines TRBV6-5 with TRBJ2-2; possible D gene TRBD1, 6 bases. Trimming left V 1 base short and J 1 base short, with 25 bases between. Germline values: CDR1 MNHEY, CDR2 SVGAGI. The CDR3 contains 21 residues. CDR3 region: CASSYFWSNLGTTQNTGELFF. The CDR3 DNA reads TGTGCCAGCAGTTACTTCTGGAGTAACTTGGGGACAACCCAGAACACCGGGGAGCTGTTTTTT.

The chain couples TRBV5-5 to TRBJ2-4; TRBD1 might be the D (6 bases). Germline-derived CDR1 and CDR2 are SGHKS and YYEKEE (reference sequence). V lost 0 bases and J 3 bases, leaving 16 bases between the germline ends. The CDR3 consists of 17 residues. CDR3 region: CASSLVVQGGGKNIQYF. The CDR3, as DNA: TGTGCCAGCAGCTTGGTCGTACAAGGGGGTGGCAAAAACATTCAGTACTTC.

This clonotype came up a few times. The chain links TRBV15 to TRBJ1-1, with 10 positions matching TRBD1. V shed 0 bases, J shed 1 base, and the junction held 8 bases outside the gene matches. This CDR3 is 18 amino acids long. CDR1 and CDR2 (germline): LNHNV, YYDKDF (reference sequence). For the CDR3, the DNA is TGTGCCACCAGCAGAGATCCCGGGGACAGGGGAGGGAACACTGAAGCTTTCTTT. Translating gives CATSRDPGDRGGNTEAFF.

CDR3 coding DNA: TGTGCCAGCAGGCGTACAGGAAACTCTGGAAACACCATATATTTT. Translated, it gives CASRRTGNSGNTIYF. The V call is TRBV12-3 or TRBV12-4, the J call TRBJ1-3; a possible D gene is TRBD1 (5 bases). V lost 6 bases and J 0 bases, leaving 12 bases between the germline ends. CDR3 length equals 15 residues.

The table lists this clonotype with a few counts. This chain connects TRBV11-2 to TRBJ2-1; D is ambiguous. Trimming stripped 0 bases from V and 3 bases from J, with 9 bases between. CDR3 length equals 15 residues. Germline CDR1 is SGHAT and CDR2 is FQNNGV. This CDR3 reads CASSLDGNDYNEQFF. The CDR3 DNA is TGTGCCAGCAGCTTAGATGGTAACGACTACAATGAGCAGTTCTTC.

Only a few counts were recorded for this clonotype. V is TRBV6-2 or TRBV6-3 and J is TRBJ1-3; maybe TRBD1 (6 bases). V was cut by 6 bases and J by 4 bases, with 13 bases left in between. The germline V gene has CDR1 MNHEY and CDR2 SVGEGT. The CDR3 runs to 14 residues. DNA of the CDR3: TGTGCCAGCAGCAAGACAGGACGCGGAAACACCATATATTTT. It translates to CASSKTGRGNTIYF.

The sample holds many counts of this clonotype. The genes are TRBV4-3 and TRBJ2-7, with unresolved D. CDR1 and CDR2 from the germline V gene are LGHNA and YSLEER. Trimming shortened V by 8 bases and J by 9 bases, and 5 bases separated the two germline ends. This CDR3 has 8 amino acids. CDR3 sequence (DNA): TGCGCCAGCCTAGGGCAGTACTTC. Translating it yields CASLGQYF.

The CDR3 is CSARDTSNSPLHF. The CDR3 coding sequence is TGCAGTGCTAGGGACACGAGCAATTCACCCCTCCACTTT. The rearrangement joins TRBV20-1 to TRBJ1-6; possible D gene TRBD1, 5 bases. The CDR3 runs 13 residues. V lost 3 bases, J lost 7 bases, and 10 bases lay in between. Germline CDR1 and CDR2: DFQATT and SNEGSKA (reference sequence).

At least ten counts were recorded for this clonotype. This chain connects TRBV21-1 to TRBJ2-7; the D call of TRBD2 is as the table states it, not checked on the DNA. TRBV21-1 is flagged as a pseudogene. The CDR3 sequence is 17 residues long. This CDR3 reads CASSGKNPGTLDYEQYF. The CDR3 DNA follows: TGTGCCAGCAGCGGGAAGAACCCCGGGACTTTAGACTACGAGCAGTACTTC.

This clonotype came up a few times. J is TRBJ1-6 and V is TRBV7-3; 9 nucleotides match TRBD1. This CDR3 contains 13 residues. Germline V gives CDR1 SGHTA, CDR2 FQGTGA. After removal of 5 bases from V and 12 bases from J, the junction contained 5 bases not matched to a gene. In DNA form, the CDR3 reads TGTGCCAGCAGCACGAACAGGGGGCAACCCCTCCACTTT. This codes for CASSTNRGQPLHF.